Below are 24 T cell receptor beta chains sequenced from a single sample in a study of T cell responses to AZD1222 COVID-19 vaccine. Assay: immunoSEQ multiplex PCR; the TCRdb copy retains only in-frame clones and omits some. Seen here are roughly 77,000 clones, 90% observed once, and the top ten hold around 5.3%. The sample in question was peripheral blood, obtained on day 0 of AZD1222 vaccination. These receptors were collected from an adult in good health.

This chain uses TRBV4-1 with TRBJ2-1, with D possibly TRBD2 on 5 matching bases. Trimming stripped 2 bases from V and 2 bases from J, with 10 bases between. Germline V gene data show CDR1 as MGHRA and CDR2 as YSYEKL. The CDR3 runs to 15 residues. The CDR3 DNA sequence: TGCGCCAGCAGCCAAAGTGGACTCCCCTACAATGAGCAGTTCTTC. Its protein product is CASSQSGLPYNEQFF.

The rearrangement uses TRBV10-3 and TRBJ1-5; D call uncertain. The CDR3 runs 13 residues. V dropped 6 bases and J dropped 4 bases, with 10 bases sitting between them. CDR1 is ENHRY and CDR2 is SYGVKD in the germline V gene. The CDR3 region has the DNA TGTGCCATCAGGGGGAACGAGAATCAGCCCCAGCATTTT. Its translation: CAIRGNENQPQHF.

V gene TRBV27 combines with J gene TRBJ2-7; D not certain. Trimming cost V 5 bases and J 5 bases, with 16 bases left between them. Germline V gene lookup returns CDR1 MNHEY and CDR2 SMNVEV (reference sequence). This CDR3 spans 14 amino acids. The CDR3 nucleotides are TGTGCCAGCAGTAGTCTGTTTAGGCAGGACGAGCAGTACTTC. This gives the protein CASSSLFRQDEQYF.

The gene calls are TRBV5-8 and TRBJ2-2; D might be TRBD1 (5 bases). Trimming stripped 1 base from V and 5 bases from J, with 12 bases between. CDR1 and CDR2 from the germline V gene are SGHTS and YDEGEE. This CDR3 spans 15 amino acids. CDR3 loop: CASSLPRTPTGELFF. The DNA for the CDR3 is TGTGCCAGCAGCTTGCCCCGGACACCAACCGGGGAGCTGTTTTTT.

The chain uses TRBV19 and TRBJ2-2; D might be TRBD1 (5 bases). The germline V and J ends were trimmed by 5 bases and 1 base, with 20 bases remaining between them. This CDR3 contains 18 residues. CDR1 and CDR2 (germline): LNHDA, SQIVND (reference sequence). The CDR3 DNA follows: TGTGCCAGTAGTCCCGGTTTAAGGCGGACAATGAACACCGGGGAGCTGTTTTTT. Its translation: CASSPGLRRTMNTGELFF.

V usage is TRBV28 and J usage is TRBJ2-7; D is perhaps TRBD2 (6 bases). Between the trimmed V and J ends, which lost 7 bases and 4 bases, there was a span of 11 bases. The CDR3 length is 12 residues. Germline loops: CDR1 MDHEN, CDR2 SYDVKM. The CDR3 DNA is TGTGCCAGCATCGGGGGAAGGTACGAGCAGTACTTC. Encoded protein: CASIGGRYEQYF.

This chain uses TRBV27 with TRBJ1-3; weak D call: TRBD1 (6 bases). V was cut by 8 bases and J by 1 base, with 9 bases left in between. CDR1 and CDR2 (germline): MNHEY, SMNVEV (reference sequence). This CDR3 contains 13 residues. CDR3 sequence (DNA): TGTGCCAGCCGGAGGGGGTCTGGAAACACCATATATTTT. Its protein is CASRRGSGNTIYF.

The chain combines TRBV29-1 with TRBJ2-4; 8 nucleotides align to TRBD1. The germline V gene has CDR1 SQVTM and CDR2 ANQGSEA. This CDR3 is built from 15 residues. J gave up 3 bases and V 4 bases, and 8 bases lay outside the gene matches. CDR3 in amino acids: CSVGSGQGGKNIQYF. The CDR3 nucleotides are TGCAGCGTTGGGAGCGGACAGGGAGGCAAAAACATTCAGTACTTC. Supplemented by reference TRBV29-1 and TRBJ2-4, the full variable domain reads SAVISQKPSRDICQRGTSLTIQCQVDSQVTMMFWYRQQPGQSLTLIATANQGSEATYESGFVIDKFPISRPNLTFSTLTVSNMSPEDSSIYLCSVGSGQGGKNIQYFGAGTRLSVL.

The chain uses TRBV7-9 and TRBJ1-2; the match to TRBD1 covers 8 bases. The CDR3 contains 14 residues. With 3 bases clipped from V and 13 bases from J, the junction kept 13 bases outside the gene matches. CDR1 is SEHNR, CDR2 FQNEAQ, per germline (reference sequence). CDR3 region: CASSLDLDRAVPTF. The CDR3 region has the DNA TGTGCCAGCAGCTTGGACTTGGACAGGGCAGTTCCCACCTTC.

This chain links TRBV5-1 with TRBJ2-2; TRBD1 matches at 7 bases. This CDR3 contains 15 residues. The V gene end was trimmed by 4 bases and the J gene end by 4 bases; junction bases not matched to a gene: 7. Germline values: CDR1 SGHRS, CDR2 YFSETQ. The CDR3 DNA sequence: TGCGCCAGCAGCCGGGACAGACCGAGCACCGGGGAGCTGTTTTTT. Translation: CASSRDRPSTGELFF.

This sequence joins TRBV9 and TRBJ1-4; TRBD1 matches at 9 bases. Germline CDR1 is SGDLS and CDR2 is YYNGEE. V gave up 3 bases and J gave up 9 bases; unmatched junction bases: 12. The CDR3 is 16 residues long. CDR3 region: CASSGYGQGISKKLFF. CDR3 DNA: TGTGCCAGCAGCGGGTACGGACAGGGGATCTCGAAAAAACTGTTTTTT.

The rearrangement uses TRBV13 and TRBJ2-1, with D hard to call. The CDR3 has 15 residues. Trimming removed 5 bases from V and 8 bases from J, with 19 bases in between. Germline CDR1 and CDR2: PRHDT and FYEKMQ (reference sequence). Here the CDR3 DNA reads TGTGCCAGCAGCCTACATGAGGCGGTAGCCGATGAGCAGTTCTTC. Encoded protein: CASSLHEAVADEQFF.

This chain links TRBV11-2 with TRBJ2-2; possibly TRBD2 for D (6 bases). Trimming took off 4 bases at V and 6 bases at J, with 18 bases between the two ends. The CDR3 loop spans 16 amino acids. The V gene's germline CDR1 is SGHAT and CDR2 FQNNGV. CDR3 sequence reads: CASSYTGVVVSGELFF. CDR3 coding DNA: TGTGCCAGCAGCTACACGGGGGTAGTGGTGTCCGGGGAGCTGTTTTTT.

This chain connects TRBV5-6 to TRBJ2-1; a possible D gene is TRBD1 (6 bases). The CDR3 runs to 14 residues. V was clipped by 0 bases and J by 6 bases, with 10 bases between them. The germline gives CDR1 SGHDT, CDR2 YYEEEE. The CDR3 loop reads CASSLGIQGNEQFF. The CDR3 DNA reads as TGTGCCAGCAGCTTGGGGATACAGGGCAATGAGCAGTTCTTC.

The chain links TRBV10-3 to TRBJ2-6; no firm D call. Germline V gives CDR1 ENHRY, CDR2 SYGVKD. V lost 2 bases to trimming and J lost 1 base, with 6 bases between them. The CDR3 runs to 15 residues. The CDR3 region is CAISERSSGANVLTF. The CDR3 DNA reads as TGTGCCATCAGTGAGCGGAGTTCTGGGGCCAACGTCCTGACTTTC.

The chain recombines TRBV28 with TRBJ2-5, with D unclear. The CDR3 is 13 residues long. CDR1 and CDR2 (germline): MDHEN, SYDVKM. The ends were cut back, 5 bases at V and 4 bases at J, with 11 bases in the middle. The CDR3 is CASSPPVTETQYF. CDR3 bases: TGTGCCAGCAGTCCCCCAGTGACAGAGACCCAGTACTTC.

The rearrangement uses TRBV6-6 and TRBJ2-7; D is unclear. Trimming removed 4 bases from V and 3 bases from J, with 19 bases in between. CDR3 length equals 16 residues. In germline, CDR1 is MNHNY, CDR2 SVGAGI (reference sequence). The CDR3 loop is CASSSPSGPTLYEQYF. The DNA for the CDR3 is TGTGCCAGCAGTTCTCCGAGTGGCCCGACCCTCTACGAGCAGTACTTC.

The V gene is TRBV19, the J gene TRBJ2-2, with D perhaps TRBD1 or TRBD2 (6 bases each). The length of the CDR3 is 14 residues. The V end was cut by 3 bases, the J end by 8 bases, with 13 bases between. Looked up from germline, CDR1 is LNHDA and CDR2 is SQIVND (reference sequence). CDR3 coding DNA: TGTGCCAGTAGTATCACGGGGGCGACGGGGGAGCTGTTTTTT. It codes for CASSITGATGELFF. Filled out from reference TRBV19 and TRBJ2-2, the complete variable domain reads DGGITQSPKYLFRKEGQNVTLSCEQNLNHDAMYWYRQDPGQGLRLIYYSQIVNDFQKGDIAEGYSVSREKKESFPLTVTSAQKNPTAFYLCASSITGATGELFFGEGSRLTVL.

This chain joins TRBV5-6 and TRBJ1-2, with D possibly matching TRBD1 (6 bases). This CDR3 contains 14 residues. Germline CDR1 reads SGHDT; CDR2 reads YYEEEE. V gave up 1 base and J gave up 2 bases, with 9 bases separating them. The CDR3, as DNA: TGTGCCAGCAGCTTGACAGGGCGGAACTATGGCTACACCTTC. Its protein is CASSLTGRNYGYTF.

The sample holds a few counts of this clone. V gene TRBV11-2 combines with J gene TRBJ1-2; 8 bases map to TRBD1. Germline values: CDR1 SGHAT, CDR2 FQNNGV. The ends lost 5 bases at V and 3 bases at J; junction bases unmatched: 8. CDR3 length: 15 amino acids. The CDR3 loop reads CASSLNRGADYGYTF. Written as DNA, the CDR3 is TGTGCCAGCAGCCTAAACAGGGGGGCGGACTATGGCTACACCTTC. Looking up the rest from reference TRBV11-2 and TRBJ1-2 gives the full variable domain: EAGVAQSPRYKIIEKRQSVAFWCNPISGHATLYWYQQILGQGPKLLIQFQNNGVVDDSQLPKDRFSAERLKGVDSTLKIQPAKLEDSAVYLCASSLNRGADYGYTFGSGTRLTVV.

This chain uses TRBV28 with TRBJ2-7, with 12 positions matching TRBD1. CDR1 and CDR2 from the germline V gene are MDHEN and SYDVKM. The J segment lost 2 bases and the V segment lost 2 bases, leaving 10 bases of the junction unmatched. The CDR3 sequence is 18 residues long. DNA of the CDR3: TGTGCCAGCAGTTTACTCTCCGGGACAGGGGGCTCACCCTACGAGCAGTACTTC. Its protein is CASSLLSGTGGSPYEQYF.

The chain is built from TRBV7-3 and TRBJ2-5; 11 nucleotides agree with TRBD1. This CDR3 contains 16 residues. Germline-derived CDR1 and CDR2 are SGHTA and FQGTGA. V was clipped by 5 bases and J by 0 bases; unmatched bases: 5. The CDR3 bases are TGTGCCAGCAGCCCAGGGACAGGGGGGTACCAAGAGACCCAGTACTTC. This codes for CASSPGTGGYQETQYF.

The gene calls are TRBV2 and TRBJ2-5; TRBD1 matches 10 bases. CDR3 length equals 14 residues. Trimming cost V 6 bases and J 3 bases; bases outside gene matches: 4. Germline CDR1 is SNHLY and CDR2 is FYNNEI. CDR3: CASRGQGWEETQYF. CDR3 bases: TGTGCCAGCAGGGGACAGGGGTGGGAAGAGACCCAGTACTTC.

The chain recombines TRBV7-9 with TRBJ1-4, with TRBD1 matching over 8 bases. Germline V gives CDR1 SEHNR, CDR2 FQNEAQ (reference sequence). The CDR3 covers 16 residues. The trim removed 0 bases at V and 0 bases at J, leaving 0 bases unmatched. The DNA of the CDR3 is TGTGCCAGCAGCTTAGCGACAGGGGCAACTAATGAAAAACTGTTTTTT. Encoded protein: CASSLATGATNEKLFF.